This TCR beta chain is from a study of T cell repertoires in cytomegalovirus infection (dated by TCRdb to between 2018 and 2021). About the investigation overall: Peptide stimulations targeted recently identified HLA-C-restricted CMV epitopes, whose presentation resists viral immunomodulation, together with well-studied HLA-B-restricted epitopes. Because public TCR beta signatures pointed to carriage of CMV infection together with the matching HLA type, the HLA type of each donor mattered for the analysis. The investigation overall reported the following: In both this cohort and an independent roughly 350-donor cohort, the cumulative frequency of public TCR beta family members distinguished carriers of CMV infection plus the relevant HLA type. The ex vivo response was dominated by HLA-C-restricted CMV-specific TCR beta clonotypes, and the single most frequent clonotype in two of eight donors was supplied by these HLA-C-restricted clonotypes.

In light of the paper, this sample's treatment or condition label describes: in vitro stimulation with specific CMV peptide epitopes to enrich CMV-specific T cells. This clonotype was found many times. Its recognized antigen is unknown. Base qualities were left out, and no much larger clone turns up one base away. These reads were obtained on an Illumina HiSeq 1500. TCRdb passed the public sequencing reads through fastp at Q25 and MiXCR, retaining productive beta sequences. Rows are unified per CDR3 protein, each entry keeping the most common DNA and genes. The sample table shows hundreds of thousands of distinct CDR3 sequences, and about 33% are seen once. The biggest ten clones account for over 15% of the sample. The CDR3 runs 15 amino acids, cysteine and phenylalanine included. Left in the record is the CDR3 DNA by itself, 45 bases read in frame from the first base. Looking up the germline V gene yields CDR1 SGHAT and CDR2 FQNNGV. Trimmed from V: 5 bases; trimmed from J: 4 bases; junction bases lacking a gene match: 5.

The rearrangement joined TRBV11-2 to TRBJ2-1; TRBD2 fits 10 bases in the junction. Sequencing used cultured PBMCs, obtained from culture after CMV antigen stimulation. The receptor comes from a human donor in good health (CMV status not recorded). Some clones in this sample may be carry-over from other donors' samples. The DNA reads TGTGCCAGCAGCCCAGGGACTAGCGTATACAATGAGCAGTTCTTC. It is translated as CASSPGTSVYNEQFF.